The sequence of this T cell receptor beta chain was determined in a study of T cell changes during pregnancy in multiple sclerosis (dated by TCRdb to about 2019). About the full investigation: The study examined how the T cell repertoire changed over the course of pregnancy in women with multiple sclerosis.

On this clone itself: Its target antigen remains unknown. No much larger clone exists at a distance of one base, and base qualities are not known.

The CDR3 spans 18 residues, from the cysteine through the phenylalanine. The kept DNA is CDR3 alone, 54 bases in frame from the first base. V lost 0 bases and J lost 7 bases, and the count of bases not matched to a germline gene is 12. CDR1 and CDR2 were assigned from the germline V gene as SGHDT and YYEEEE. Library preparation used the immunoSEQ multiplex PCR assay. TCRdb took this table from immuneACCESS and kept in-frame rearrangements with V and J called. Such tables lack part of the clones; where checked against another copy, unresolved V genes explain under half of the gap, and the rest is unexplained. This sample comprises roughly 44,000 clones, around nine tenths of them detected only once. 5.5% to 6% of the sample belongs to the ten largest clones.

This TCR was sampled from a female donor in good health, enrolled as a control in a pregnancy study. Sample: CD8+ T cells from peripheral blood mononuclear cells, taken after pregnancy. The chain is assembled from TRBV5-6 and TRBJ2-2, and 10 junctional nucleotides match TRBD2. Here is the DNA: TGTGCCAGCAGCTTGGTTTCTAGCGGGGGCCCCGGGGTCGGGGAGCTGTTTTTT. Its amino acids are CASSLVSSGGPGVGELFF.